The TCR beta chain under discussion was sequenced for a study of patients and donors after allogeneic stem cell transplantation. This clonotype turned up a few times. TCRdb independently ran MiXCR on the RT-PCR reads; one entry per CDR3 protein. The repertoire holds 400,000 to 450,000 distinct CDR3 sequences, with approximately 16% as singletons. Unmatched junction bases numbered 2, after V lost 5 bases and J lost 1 base. There are 14 residues in the CDR3. This TCR was sampled from a human donor who was either an allogeneic HSCT recipient or a stem cell or donor lymphocyte infusion donor (not recorded which). It is not recorded whose cells these are; they may come from a transplant donor. This chain connects TRBV12-3 or TRBV12-4 to TRBJ1-1, with 9 bases fitting TRBD1. Input material: blood, either unsorted or a sorted T cell fraction (not recorded which). In DNA form, the CDR3 reads TGTGCCAGCAGTAACAGGGGGCGGAACACTGAAGCTTTCTTT. This sequence encodes CASSNRGRNTEAFF.